The text below deals with one TCR beta chain. Its antigen remains unknown. Germline CDR1 reads ENHRY; CDR2 reads SYGVKD. The CDR3 has 14 residues. V was trimmed by 4 bases and J by 7 bases, leaving 14 bases between them. This sample was included in a study of graft-versus-host responses after intestinal transplantation. Study context: Recipients were given multivisceral, liver-intestinal, or isolated intestinal transplants. For approximately three years after anti-thymocyte globulin induction, all recipients took tacrolimus and steroids. Study-wide results and caveats: HvG clone declines early post-transplant were associated with peak circulating GvH levels.

Assay: immunoSEQ multiplex PCR; the TCRdb copy retains only in-frame clones and omits some. The table includes 95,000 to 110,000 clones, about 87% detected once. The source material was unstimulated CD4+ T cells sorted from spleen or lymph node cells, sampled before transplant. The source of this sequence is a human donor who was the organ donor for an intestinal transplant. The chain links TRBV10-3 to TRBJ1-5; possible D gene TRBD1, 5 bases. The CDR3 DNA is TGTGCCATCAGTGCATCGGGGGTAGGACAGCCCCAGCATTTT. It translates to CAISASGVGQPQHF.